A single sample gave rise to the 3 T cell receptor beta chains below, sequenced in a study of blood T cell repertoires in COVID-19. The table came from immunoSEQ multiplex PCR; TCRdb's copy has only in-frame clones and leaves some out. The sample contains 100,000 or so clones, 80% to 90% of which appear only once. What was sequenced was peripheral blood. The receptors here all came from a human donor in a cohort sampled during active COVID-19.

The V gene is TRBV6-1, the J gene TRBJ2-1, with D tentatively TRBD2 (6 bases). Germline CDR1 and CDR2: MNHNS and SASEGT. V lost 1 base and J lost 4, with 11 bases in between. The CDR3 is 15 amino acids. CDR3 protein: CASSEGRSGYNEQFF. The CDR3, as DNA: TGTGCCAGCAGTGAAGGCCGGAGCGGGTACAATGAGCAGTTCTTC.

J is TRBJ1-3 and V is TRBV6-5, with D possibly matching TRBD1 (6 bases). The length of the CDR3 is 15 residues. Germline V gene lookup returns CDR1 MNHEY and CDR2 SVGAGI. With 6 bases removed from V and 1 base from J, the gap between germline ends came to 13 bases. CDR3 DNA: TGTGCCAGCAGCCAAACAGGGTTTTCTGGAAACACCATATATTTT. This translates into CASSQTGFSGNTIYF.

The CDR3 protein is CASRETFGVPNTEAFF. The CDR3 coding sequence is TGTGCCAGCAGAGAAACTTTCGGGGTCCCGAACACTGAAGCTTTCTTT. The V call is TRBV6-1, the J call TRBJ1-1; D gene ambiguous. This CDR3 is 16 amino acids long. V dropped 6 bases and J dropped 1 base, with 18 bases sitting between them. CDR1 is MNHNS, CDR2 SASEGT, per germline.